This TCR beta chain was obtained from a study of cytomegalovirus exposure and HLA in healthy donors. Use of 60 Vbeta and 13 Jbeta primers characterized the PCR. The assay was immunoSEQ multiplex PCR, and TCRdb's table has in-frame clones only and misses some. This sample's table has about 32,000 clones. Between the trimmed V and J ends, which lost 5 bases and 3 bases, there was a span of 20 bases. Per germline, CDR1 LNHDA and CDR2 SQIVND (reference sequence). This CDR3 is 16 amino acids long. The sequence came from a female donor in good health and CMV-seronegative. The chain links TRBV19 to TRBJ2-7, with D possibly matching TRBD2 (5 bases). Sequenced material: PBMCs. This chain's CDR3 is CASSLAPGNSIYEQYF. DNA of the CDR3: TGTGCCAGTAGTCTTGCACCGGGAAACTCTATCTACGAGCAGTACTTC. The whole variable domain, remainder taken from reference TRBV19 and TRBJ2-7, is DGGITQSPKYLFRKEGQNVTLSCEQNLNHDAMYWYRQDPGQGLRLIYYSQIVNDFQKGDIAEGYSVSREKKESFPLTVTSAQKNPTAFYLCASSLAPGNSIYEQYFGPGTRLTVT.